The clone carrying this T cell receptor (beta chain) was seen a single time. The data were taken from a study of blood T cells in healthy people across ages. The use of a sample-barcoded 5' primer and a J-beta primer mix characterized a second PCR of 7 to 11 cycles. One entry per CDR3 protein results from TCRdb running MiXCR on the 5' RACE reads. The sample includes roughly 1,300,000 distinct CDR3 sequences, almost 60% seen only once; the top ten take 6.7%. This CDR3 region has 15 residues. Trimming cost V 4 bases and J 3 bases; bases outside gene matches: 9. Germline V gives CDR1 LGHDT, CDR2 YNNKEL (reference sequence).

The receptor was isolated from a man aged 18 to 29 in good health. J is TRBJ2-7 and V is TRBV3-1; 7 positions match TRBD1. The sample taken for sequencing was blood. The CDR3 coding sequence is TGTGCCAGCAGCCCCGAAAACAGGGGACACTACGAGCAGTACTTC. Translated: CASSPENRGHYEQYF.